This T cell receptor (beta chain) was identified during a study of cytomegalovirus exposure and HLA in healthy donors. Study context: Earlier, some 200 million T cells were analyzed, and about 120 million unique TCR beta sequences were found among them.

The CDR3 length is 17 residues. CDR1 SGHNT and CDR2 YYREEE come from the germline V gene (reference sequence). The V segment lost 0 bases and the J segment 2 bases; nucleotides outside the gene matches: 6. With regard to this clone: The target antigen is unknown.

It was with 60 Vbeta and 13 Jbeta primers that the PCR ran. The table came from immunoSEQ multiplex PCR; TCRdb's copy has only in-frame clones and leaves some out. The sample records around 120,000 clones, about 81% being singletons. Findings of the study overall: Later on, an analysis showed TCR association rates differing by HLA locus, with DRB1 the most and HLA-C the fewest. HLA-A and HLA-B allele assignments for most subjects were reportedly predicted accurately using TCR beta sequences. In an earlier analysis, most TCR beta V segments were productive about 87% or about 30% of the time.

This sequence was found in a woman aged 50 to 65 in good health and CMV-seropositive. The V gene is TRBV5-4, the J gene TRBJ1-1, with 11 bases aligning to TRBD1. The sequencing sample was made of PBMCs. CDR3 loop: CASSLAGGQGVNTEAFF. CDR3 sequence (DNA): TGTGCCAGCAGCTTGGCCGGGGGACAGGGGGTAAACACTGAAGCTTTCTTT.